This TCR beta chain was retrieved from a study of shared clonotypes between healthy human individuals. Deep-level running was used for the assay. The method was immunoSEQ multiplex PCR; TCRdb's version includes in-frame clones alone and lacks a portion of them. Of some 2,100,000 clones in the sample, 90% to 96% were seen once. A note on this clone: Its antigen remains unknown.

Findings and caveats of the study: Large sequencing depth failed to make sorted-subset sequencing complete, rarefaction showed.

This CDR3 contains 19 residues. CDR1 and CDR2 (germline): MGHRA, YSYEKL. Between the trimmed V and J ends, which lost 4 bases and 3 bases, there was a span of 27 bases. Donors were Caucasian adults residing in Nashville, Tennessee, USA. The sequenced sample was naive CD4+ T cells sorted from blood. The subset here: CD45RA+ positively selected. V is TRBV4-1 and J is TRBJ2-5; TRBD2 might be the D (6 bases). The TCR originated in a young man in good health. The CDR3 loop is CASSPVWPPGDPLEETQYF. CDR3 coding DNA: TGCGCCAGCAGCCCCGTCTGGCCGCCGGGGGACCCCTTAGAAGAGACCCAGTACTTC.